These T cell receptor beta chains were read from a single sample in a study of T cells in Graves' hyperthyroidism and ophthalmopathy. TCRdb re-analysed the multiplex PCR reads in MiXCR, keeping a single row per CDR3 protein. Of about 210,000 distinct CDR3 sequences in the sample, 15% to 20% were seen once. The material sequenced was blood. These receptor sequences come from a man aged 50-60 years with Graves' hyperthyroidism. Each CDR3 is given with its conserved first and last residue. Each record gives: V gene, J gene, CDR3 protein.

V: TRBV2
J: TRBJ2-2
CDR3: CASSPWDREGTGELFF

V: TRBV5-5
J: TRBJ1-3
CDR3: CASSGIGTGSSGNTIYF

V: TRBV12-3/TRBV12-4
J: TRBJ2-5
CDR3: CASKPTGSQETQYF

V: TRBV5-4
J: TRBJ2-1
CDR3: CASSPPGTSGNEQFF

V: TRBV28
J: TRBJ2-3
CDR3: CASSSPHWGLPQYF

V: TRBV7-9
J: TRBJ2-1
CDR3: CASSLLGVTQNEQFF

V: TRBV29-1
J: TRBJ2-1
CDR3: CSVSHGGRSSGDEQFF

V: TRBV7-2
J: TRBJ2-5
CDR3: CASSPGLAVETQYF

V: TRBV19
J: TRBJ1-2
CDR3: CASSPPGPNYGYTF

V: TRBV2
J: TRBJ2-6
CDR3: CASEEDSGANVLTF

V: TRBV11-3
J: TRBJ1-6
CDR3: CASSREGRGTSPLHF

V: TRBV19
J: TRBJ2-1
CDR3: CASSIHPTGNEQFF

V: TRBV3-1
J: TRBJ1-3
CDR3: CASSPDRVSGNTIYF

V: TRBV3-1
J: TRBJ2-5
CDR3: CASRHLGRETQYF

V: TRBV28
J: TRBJ1-2
CDR3: CASSLRGYGYTF

V: TRBV7-9
J: TRBJ2-2
CDR3: CASSSRVRDTGELFF

V: TRBV5-4
J: TRBJ1-2
CDR3: CASSLGHLYGYTF

V: TRBV6-1
J: TRBJ2-6
CDR3: CASQGQRPGANVLTF

V: TRBV12-3/TRBV12-4
J: TRBJ2-7
CDR3: CASSLALLVGYEQYF

V: TRBV6-2/TRBV6-3
J: TRBJ2-1
CDR3: CASSPGWGTIQFF

V: TRBV28
J: TRBJ1-1
CDR3: CASSPNAPVVTEAFF

V: TRBV30
J: TRBJ1-5
CDR3: CAWRGSGRDQPQHF

V: TRBV4-1
J: TRBJ1-1
CDR3: CASSQKFIDFQKNTEAFF

V: TRBV12-3/TRBV12-4
J: TRBJ2-7
CDR3: CASSPGLAGTYEQYF

V: TRBV7-3
J: TRBJ2-2
CDR3: CASSRPGGANTGELFF

V: TRBV2
J: TRBJ2-7
CDR3: CASSGGGLYEQYF